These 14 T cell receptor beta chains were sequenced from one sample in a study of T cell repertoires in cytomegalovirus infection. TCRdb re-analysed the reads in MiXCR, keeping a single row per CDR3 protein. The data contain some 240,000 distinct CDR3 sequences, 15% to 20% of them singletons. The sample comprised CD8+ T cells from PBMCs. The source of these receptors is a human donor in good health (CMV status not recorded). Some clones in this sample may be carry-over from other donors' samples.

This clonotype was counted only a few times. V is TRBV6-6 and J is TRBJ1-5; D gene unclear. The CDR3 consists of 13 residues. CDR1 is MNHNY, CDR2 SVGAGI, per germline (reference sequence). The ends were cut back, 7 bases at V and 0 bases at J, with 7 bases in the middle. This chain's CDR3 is CASTLDSNQPQHF. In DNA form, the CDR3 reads TGTGCCAGCACCTTAGATAGCAATCAGCCCCAGCATTTT.

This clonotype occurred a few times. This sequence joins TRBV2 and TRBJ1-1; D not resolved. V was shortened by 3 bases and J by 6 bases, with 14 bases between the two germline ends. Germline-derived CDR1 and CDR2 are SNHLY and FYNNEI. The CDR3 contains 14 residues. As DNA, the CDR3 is TGTGCCAGCAGTGAGATACAGCGGGAATCTGAAGCTTTCTTT. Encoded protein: CASSEIQRESEAFF.

For the CDR3, the DNA is TGTGCCACCAGCAGAGAGTTCCAGGGAAACCAAGAGACCCAGTACTTC. Its translation: CATSREFQGNQETQYF. The rearrangement links TRBV15 to TRBJ2-5, with TRBD1 as a possible D gene (5 bases). Germline assignment: CDR1 LNHNV and CDR2 YYDKDF (reference sequence). V was clipped by 0 bases and J by 0 bases, with 11 bases between them. This CDR3 contains 16 residues.

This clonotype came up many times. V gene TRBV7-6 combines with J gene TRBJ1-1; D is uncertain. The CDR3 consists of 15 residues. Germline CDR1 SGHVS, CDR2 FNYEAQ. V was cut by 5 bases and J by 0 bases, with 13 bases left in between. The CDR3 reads CASSGLQNLNTEAFF. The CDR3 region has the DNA TGTGCCAGCAGCGGCCTACAGAACTTGAACACTGAAGCTTTCTTT.

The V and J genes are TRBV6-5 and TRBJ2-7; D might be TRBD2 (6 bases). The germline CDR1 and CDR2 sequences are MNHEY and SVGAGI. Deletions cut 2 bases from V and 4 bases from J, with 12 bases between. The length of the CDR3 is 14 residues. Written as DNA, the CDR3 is TGTGCCAGCAGTTACGCGGGGAGAGAGTACGAGCAGTACTTC. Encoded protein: CASSYAGREYEQYF.

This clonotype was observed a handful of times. The CDR3 sequence: CASSLASSKMGLAGATSYEQYF. CDR3 in DNA: TGTGCCAGCAGCTTAGCCTCCTCTAAAATGGGACTAGCGGGGGCTACCTCCTACGAGCAGTACTTC. The chain combines TRBV7-9 with TRBJ2-7, with 14 bases matching TRBD2. Germline CDR1 reads SEHNR; CDR2 reads FQNEAQ (reference sequence). This CDR3 is built from 22 residues. The ends lost 0 bases at V and 0 bases at J; junction bases unmatched: 16.

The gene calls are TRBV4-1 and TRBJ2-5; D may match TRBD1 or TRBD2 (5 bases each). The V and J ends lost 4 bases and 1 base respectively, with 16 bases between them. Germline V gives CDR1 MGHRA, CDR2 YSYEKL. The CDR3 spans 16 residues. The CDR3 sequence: CASSLRAGGTQETQYF. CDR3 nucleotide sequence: TGCGCCAGCAGCCTGAGGGCTGGGGGAACCCAAGAGACCCAGTACTTC.

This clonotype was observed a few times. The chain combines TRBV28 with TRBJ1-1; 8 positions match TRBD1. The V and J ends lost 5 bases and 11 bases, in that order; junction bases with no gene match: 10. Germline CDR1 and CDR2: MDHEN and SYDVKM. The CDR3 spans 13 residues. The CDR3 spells CASSGTGSLGAFF. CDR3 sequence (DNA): TGTGCCAGCAGTGGGACAGGCAGCCTGGGCGCTTTCTTT.

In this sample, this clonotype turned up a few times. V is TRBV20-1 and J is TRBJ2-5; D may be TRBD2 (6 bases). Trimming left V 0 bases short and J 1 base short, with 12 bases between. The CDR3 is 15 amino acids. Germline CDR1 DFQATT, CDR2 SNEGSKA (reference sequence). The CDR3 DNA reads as TGCAGTGCTAGAGATTACCCGGGACTCCAAGAGACCCAGTACTTC. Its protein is CSARDYPGLQETQYF.

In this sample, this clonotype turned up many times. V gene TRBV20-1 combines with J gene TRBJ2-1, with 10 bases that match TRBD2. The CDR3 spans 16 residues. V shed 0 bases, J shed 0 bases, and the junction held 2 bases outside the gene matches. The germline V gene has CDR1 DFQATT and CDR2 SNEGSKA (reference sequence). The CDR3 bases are TGCAGTGCTAGAGATTCTAGCGGGGGCTCCTACAATGAGCAGTTCTTC. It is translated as CSARDSSGGSYNEQFF.

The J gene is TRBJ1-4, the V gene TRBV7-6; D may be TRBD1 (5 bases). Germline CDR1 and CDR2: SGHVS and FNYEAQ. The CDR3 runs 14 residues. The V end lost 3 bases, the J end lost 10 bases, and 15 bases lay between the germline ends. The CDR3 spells CASSFAQADGKLFF. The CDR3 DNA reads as TGTGCCAGCAGCTTTGCACAGGCTGATGGAAAACTGTTTTTT.

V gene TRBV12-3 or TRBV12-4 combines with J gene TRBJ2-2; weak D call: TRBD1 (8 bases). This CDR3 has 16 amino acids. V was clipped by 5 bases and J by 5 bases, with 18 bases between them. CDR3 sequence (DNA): TGTGCCAGCAGTCCCACAGGGGGGGTCGGTACCGGGGAGCTGTTTTTT. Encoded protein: CASSPTGGVGTGELFF.

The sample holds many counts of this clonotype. The CDR3 DNA is TGTGCCAGCTTGGACAGAGGCCCCCAAGAGACCCAGTACTTC. This translates into CASLDRGPQETQYF. V is TRBV2 and J is TRBJ2-5; D is perhaps TRBD1 (6 bases). Trimming took off 8 bases at V and 1 base at J, with 14 bases between the two ends. The germline gives CDR1 SNHLY, CDR2 FYNNEI. The CDR3 is 14 residues long.

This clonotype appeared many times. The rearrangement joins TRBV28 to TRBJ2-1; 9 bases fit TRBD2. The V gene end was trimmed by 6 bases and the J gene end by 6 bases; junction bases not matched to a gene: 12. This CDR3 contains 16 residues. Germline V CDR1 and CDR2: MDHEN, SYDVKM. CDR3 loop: CASSTVGTSLVNEQFF. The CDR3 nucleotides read TGTGCCAGCAGCACGGTGGGGACTAGCCTTGTCAATGAGCAGTTCTTC.